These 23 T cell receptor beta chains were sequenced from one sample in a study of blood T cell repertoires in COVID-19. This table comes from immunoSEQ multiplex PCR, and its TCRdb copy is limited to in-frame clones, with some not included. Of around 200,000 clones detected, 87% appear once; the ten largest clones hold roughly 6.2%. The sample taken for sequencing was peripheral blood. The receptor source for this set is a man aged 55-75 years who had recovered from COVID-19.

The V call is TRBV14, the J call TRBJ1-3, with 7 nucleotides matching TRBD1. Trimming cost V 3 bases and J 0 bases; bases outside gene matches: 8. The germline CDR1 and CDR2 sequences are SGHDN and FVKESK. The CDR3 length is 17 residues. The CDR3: CASSQGSGTASGNTIYF. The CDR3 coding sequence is TGTGCCAGCAGCCAGGGATCCGGGACAGCCTCTGGAAACACCATATATTTT.

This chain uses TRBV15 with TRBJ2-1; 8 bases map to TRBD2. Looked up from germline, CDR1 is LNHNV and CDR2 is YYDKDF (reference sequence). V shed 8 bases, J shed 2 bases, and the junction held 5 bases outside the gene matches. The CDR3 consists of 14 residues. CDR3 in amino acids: CATLREGAYNEQFF. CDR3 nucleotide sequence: TGTGCCACCCTCCGGGAGGGGGCCTACAATGAGCAGTTCTTC. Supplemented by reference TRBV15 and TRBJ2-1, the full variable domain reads DAMVIQNPRYQVTQFGKPVTLSCSQTLNHNVMYWYQQKSSQAPKLLFHYYDKDFNNEADTPDNFQSRRPNTSFCFLDIRSPGLGDTAMYLCATLREGAYNEQFFGPGTRLTVL.

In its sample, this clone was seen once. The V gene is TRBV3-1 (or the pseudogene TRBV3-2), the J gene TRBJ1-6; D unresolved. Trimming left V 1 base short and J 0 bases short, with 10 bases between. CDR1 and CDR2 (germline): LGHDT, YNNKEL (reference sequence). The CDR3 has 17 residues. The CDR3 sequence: CASSQVVGGSYNSPLHF. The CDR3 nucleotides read TGTGCCAGCAGCCAAGTTGTGGGAGGCTCCTATAATTCACCCCTCCACTTT.

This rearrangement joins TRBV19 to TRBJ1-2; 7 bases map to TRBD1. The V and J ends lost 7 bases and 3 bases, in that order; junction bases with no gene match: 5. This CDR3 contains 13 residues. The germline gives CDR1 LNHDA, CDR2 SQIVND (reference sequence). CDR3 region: CASTNTGDYGYTF. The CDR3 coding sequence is TGTGCCAGTACCAATACAGGGGACTATGGCTACACCTTC.

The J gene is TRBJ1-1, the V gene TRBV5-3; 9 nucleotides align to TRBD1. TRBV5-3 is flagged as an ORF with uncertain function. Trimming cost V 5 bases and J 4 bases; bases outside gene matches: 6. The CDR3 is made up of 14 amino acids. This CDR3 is CARSNRGPGTEAFF. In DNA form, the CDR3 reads TGTGCCAGAAGTAACAGGGGGCCCGGCACTGAAGCTTTCTTT.

CDR3 sequence: CAWSGRGSGTQYF. The DNA for the CDR3 is TGTGCCTGGAGTGGGAGGGGCTCTGGGACCCAGTACTTC. The gene calls are TRBV30 and TRBJ2-5, with D tentatively TRBD2 (6 bases). The V gene lost 1 base and the J gene lost 7 bases, with 13 bases spanning the gap. The CDR3 has 13 amino acids. The V gene's germline CDR1 is GTSNPN and CDR2 SVGIG (reference sequence).

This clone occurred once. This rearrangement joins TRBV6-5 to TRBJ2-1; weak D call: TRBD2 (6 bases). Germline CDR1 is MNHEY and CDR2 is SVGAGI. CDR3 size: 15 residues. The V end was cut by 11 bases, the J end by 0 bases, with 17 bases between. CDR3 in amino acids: CAGGSGPSSYNEQFF. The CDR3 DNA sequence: TGTGCCGGAGGTAGCGGCCCTAGCTCCTACAATGAGCAGTTCTTC.

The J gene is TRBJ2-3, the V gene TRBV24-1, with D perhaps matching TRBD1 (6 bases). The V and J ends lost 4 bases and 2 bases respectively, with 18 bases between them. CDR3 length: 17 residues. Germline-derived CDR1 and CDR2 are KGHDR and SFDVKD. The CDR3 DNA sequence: TGTGCCACCAGTGACCCTCTCGACAGGACGAACACAGATACGCAGTATTTT. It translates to CATSDPLDRTNTDTQYF.

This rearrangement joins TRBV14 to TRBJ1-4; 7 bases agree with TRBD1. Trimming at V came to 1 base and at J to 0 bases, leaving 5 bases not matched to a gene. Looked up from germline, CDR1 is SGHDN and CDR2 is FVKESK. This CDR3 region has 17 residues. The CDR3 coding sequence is TGTGCCAGCAGCCAAGTGTGGACAGGACCAACTAATGAAAAACTGTTTTTT. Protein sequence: CASSQVWTGPTNEKLFF.

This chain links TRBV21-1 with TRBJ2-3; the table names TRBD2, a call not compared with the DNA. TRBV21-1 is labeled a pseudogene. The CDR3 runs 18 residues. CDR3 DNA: TGTGCCAGCAGGCTTGGTAGTAGCGGGGGGGCGGGCACAGATACGCAGTATTTT. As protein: CASRLGSSGGAGTDTQYF.

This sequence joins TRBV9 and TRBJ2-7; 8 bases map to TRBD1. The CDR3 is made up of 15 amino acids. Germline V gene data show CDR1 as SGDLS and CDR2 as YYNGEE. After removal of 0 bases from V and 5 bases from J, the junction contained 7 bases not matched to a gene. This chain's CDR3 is CASSVDLRGHNEQYF. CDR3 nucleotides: TGTGCCAGCAGCGTAGATCTCAGGGGGCATAACGAGCAGTACTTC. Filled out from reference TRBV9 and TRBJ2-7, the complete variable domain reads DSGVTQTPKHLITATGQRVTLRCSPRSGDLSVYWYQQSLDQGLQFLIQYYNGEERAKGNILERFSAQQFPDLHSELNLSSLELGDSALYFCASSVDLRGHNEQYFGPGTRLTVT.

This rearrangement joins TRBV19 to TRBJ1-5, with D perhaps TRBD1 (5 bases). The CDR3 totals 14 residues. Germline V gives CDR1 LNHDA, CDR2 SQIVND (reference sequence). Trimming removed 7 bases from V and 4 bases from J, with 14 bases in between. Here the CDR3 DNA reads TGTGCCAGTAAGGCCCGGGGGTCGAATCAGCCCCAGCATTTT. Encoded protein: CASKARGSNQPQHF.

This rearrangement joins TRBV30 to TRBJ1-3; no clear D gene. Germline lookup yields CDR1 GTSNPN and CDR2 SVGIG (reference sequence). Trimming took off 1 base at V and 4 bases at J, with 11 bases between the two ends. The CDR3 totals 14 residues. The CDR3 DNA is TGTGCCTGGAGTGAATTATCGGGGGGAAACACCATATATTTT. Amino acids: CAWSELSGGNTIYF.

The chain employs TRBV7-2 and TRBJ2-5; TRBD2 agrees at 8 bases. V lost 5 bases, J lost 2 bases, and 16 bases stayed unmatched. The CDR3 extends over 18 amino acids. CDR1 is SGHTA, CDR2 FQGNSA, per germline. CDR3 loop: CASSPRGGISGAQETQYF. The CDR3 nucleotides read TGTGCCAGCAGCCCTCGAGGGGGTATTAGCGGGGCACAAGAGACCCAGTACTTC.

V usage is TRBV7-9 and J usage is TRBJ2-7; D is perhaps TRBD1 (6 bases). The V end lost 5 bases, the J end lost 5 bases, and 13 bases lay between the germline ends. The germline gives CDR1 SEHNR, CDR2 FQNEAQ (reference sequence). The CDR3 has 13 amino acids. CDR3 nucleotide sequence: TGTGCCAGCAGCCCCCCGGCAGGGGACGAGCAGTACTTC. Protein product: CASSPPAGDEQYF.

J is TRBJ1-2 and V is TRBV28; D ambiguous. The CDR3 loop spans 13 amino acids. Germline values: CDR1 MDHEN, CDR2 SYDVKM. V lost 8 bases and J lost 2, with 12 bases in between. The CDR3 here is CASAIETNYGYTF. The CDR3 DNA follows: TGTGCCAGCGCAATAGAAACCAACTATGGCTACACCTTC.

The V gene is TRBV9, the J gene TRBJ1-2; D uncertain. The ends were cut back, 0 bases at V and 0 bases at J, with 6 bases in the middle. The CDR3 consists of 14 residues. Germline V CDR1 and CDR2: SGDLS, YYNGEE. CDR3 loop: CASSVGASNYGYTF. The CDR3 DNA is TGTGCCAGCAGCGTAGGGGCCTCTAACTATGGCTACACCTTC.

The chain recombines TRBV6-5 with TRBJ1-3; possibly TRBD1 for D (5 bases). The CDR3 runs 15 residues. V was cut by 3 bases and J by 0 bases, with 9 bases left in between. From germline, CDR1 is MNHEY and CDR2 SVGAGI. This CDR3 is CASSYSDTSGNTIYF. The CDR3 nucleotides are TGTGCCAGCAGTTATTCGGACACCTCTGGAAACACCATATATTTT.

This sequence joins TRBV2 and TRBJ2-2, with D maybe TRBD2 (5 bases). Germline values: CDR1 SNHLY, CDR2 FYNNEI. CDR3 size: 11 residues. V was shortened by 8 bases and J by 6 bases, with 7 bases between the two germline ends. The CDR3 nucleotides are TGTGCCAGCCGGGGTCCCGGGGAGCTGTTTTTT. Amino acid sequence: CASRGPGELFF.

CDR3 nucleotides: TGTGCCAGCAGCCCAAGGGAGGCCCTTTTCGACAATGAGCAGTTCTTC. Amino acids: CASSPREALFDNEQFF. The J gene is TRBJ2-1, the V gene TRBV9; TRBD2 is a possible D gene (6 bases). V was trimmed by 4 bases and J by 5 bases, leaving 19 bases between them. This CDR3 is 16 amino acids long. Germline V gene sequence: CDR1 SGDLS, CDR2 YYNGEE.

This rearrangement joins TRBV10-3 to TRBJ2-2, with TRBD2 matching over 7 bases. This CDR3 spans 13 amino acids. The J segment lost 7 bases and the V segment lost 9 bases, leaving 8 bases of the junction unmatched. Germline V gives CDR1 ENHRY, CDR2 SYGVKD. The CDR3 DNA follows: TGTGCCATGGCTCGTTCGGGGGGCGGGGAGCTGTTTTTT. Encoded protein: CAMARSGGGELFF.

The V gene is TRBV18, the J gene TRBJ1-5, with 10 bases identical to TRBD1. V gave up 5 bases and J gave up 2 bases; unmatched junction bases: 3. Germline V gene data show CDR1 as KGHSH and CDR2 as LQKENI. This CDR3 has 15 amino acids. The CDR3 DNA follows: TGTGCCAGCTCAGCCGGGACAGGGGGCAATCAGCCCCAGCATTTT. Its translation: CASSAGTGGNQPQHF.

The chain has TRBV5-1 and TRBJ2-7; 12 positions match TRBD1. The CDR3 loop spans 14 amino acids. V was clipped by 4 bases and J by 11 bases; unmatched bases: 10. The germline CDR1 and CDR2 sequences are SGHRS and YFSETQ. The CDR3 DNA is TGCGCCAGCAGCCCAAACCGGGGACAGGGGGCGAAGTACTTC. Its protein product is CASSPNRGQGAKYF.